Each of the 5 T cell receptor beta chains below was sequenced from the same sample in a study of molecular identifiers for immune sequencing clone quantification (dated by TCRdb to the late 2010s). Library generation was performed with PCR. Sequencing was performed on a NextSeq 500. TCRdb reanalyzed the raw reads on its own, using fastp at Q25 for trimming and MiXCR for clone calling, and kept in-frame beta chains. Every CDR3 protein is listed once, alongside the most common genes and DNA of its rows. For this sample the table gives roughly 630,000 distinct CDR3 sequences, of which about 25% were detected only once. Of the sample, about 0.73% falls within the top ten clones. The sequenced sample was naive CD8+ T cells from blood, with Jurkat cell RNA spiked in. This sample's cell subset or site label indicates: FACS-sorted CD8+CD4-CCR7+CD45RA+ naive T cells. These receptors were obtained from a human donor in good health. Some libraries in this study had Jurkat cell RNA spiked in.

Ten or more counts support this clonotype. The chain recombines TRBV6-5 with TRBJ1-6; TRBD1 is a possible D gene (5 bases). Germline lookup yields CDR1 MNHEY and CDR2 SVGAGI. Deletions cut 7 bases from V and 0 bases from J, with 16 bases between. CDR3 length: 17 residues. The CDR3 sequence is CASTGGSLSSYNSPLHF. As DNA, the CDR3 is TGTGCCAGCACGGGGGGTTCCTTAAGCTCCTATAATTCACCCCTCCACTTT.

The gene calls are TRBV5-4 and TRBJ2-1; unclear D gene. The V end was cut by 4 bases, the J end by 5 bases, with 10 bases between. CDR3 length: 13 amino acids. Germline CDR1 reads SGHNT; CDR2 reads YYREEE (reference sequence). The CDR3 is CASSPAGDNEQFF. The CDR3 DNA reads TGTGCCAGCAGCCCAGCTGGGGACAATGAGCAGTTCTTC.

On this clonotype itself: A clone one base away is much larger, so this may be a read error. The chain uses TRBV2 and TRBJ2-3; D is perhaps TRBD2 (6 bases). Trimming shortened V by 5 bases and J by 0 bases, and 12 bases separated the two germline ends. Germline V gene data show CDR1 as SNHLY and CDR2 as FYNNEI. There are 15 residues in the CDR3. CDR3 residues: CASSSDGGSTDTQYF. The CDR3 coding sequence is TGTGCCAGCAGTTCAGACGGGGGAAGCACAGATACGCAGTATTTT.

This clonotype was recorded at least ten times. The chain recombines TRBV9 with TRBJ2-5; tentatively, D is TRBD1 (5 bases). CDR3 size: 14 residues. V dropped 4 bases and J dropped 7 bases, with 17 bases sitting between them. Germline values: CDR1 SGDLS, CDR2 YYNGEE. The CDR3 nucleotides are TGTGCCAGCAGCTCCCTCTGGGGCCTCGGGACCCAGTACTTC. Translated: CASSSLWGLGTQYF.

This clonotype was observed at least ten times. The chain has TRBV7-8 and TRBJ2-1; D call uncertain. Germline V gene data show CDR1 as SGHVS and CDR2 as FQNEAQ. The CDR3 totals 13 residues. Trimming removed 1 base from V and 12 bases from J, with 13 bases in between. This CDR3 is CASSLGLGLGQFF. The CDR3 DNA reads TGTGCCAGCAGCTTAGGACTCGGCCTTGGGCAGTTCTTC.